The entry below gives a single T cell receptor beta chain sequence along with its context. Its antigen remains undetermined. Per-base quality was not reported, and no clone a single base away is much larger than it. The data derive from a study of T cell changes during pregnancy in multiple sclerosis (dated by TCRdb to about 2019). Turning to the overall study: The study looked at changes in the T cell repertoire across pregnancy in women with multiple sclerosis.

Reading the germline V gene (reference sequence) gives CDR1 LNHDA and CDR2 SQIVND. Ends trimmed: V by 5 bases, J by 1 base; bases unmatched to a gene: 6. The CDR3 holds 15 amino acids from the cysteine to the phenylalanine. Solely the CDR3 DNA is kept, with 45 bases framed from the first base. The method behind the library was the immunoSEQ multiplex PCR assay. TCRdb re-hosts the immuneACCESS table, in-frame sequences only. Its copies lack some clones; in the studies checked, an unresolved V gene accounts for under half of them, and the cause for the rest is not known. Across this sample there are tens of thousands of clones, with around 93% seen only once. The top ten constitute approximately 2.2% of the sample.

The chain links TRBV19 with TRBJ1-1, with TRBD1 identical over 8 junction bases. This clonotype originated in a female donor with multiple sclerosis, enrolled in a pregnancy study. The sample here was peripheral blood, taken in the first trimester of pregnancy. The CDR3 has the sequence CASSASGTGNTEAFF. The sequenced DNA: TGTGCCAGTAGTGCCTCCGGGACAGGGAACACTGAAGCTTTCTTT. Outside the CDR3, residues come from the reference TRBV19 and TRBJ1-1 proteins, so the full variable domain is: DGGITQSPKYLFRKEGQNVTLSCEQNLNHDAMYWYRQDPGQGLRLIYYSQIVNDFQKGDIAEGYSVSREKKESFPLTVTSAQKNPTAFYLCASSASGTGNTEAFFGQGTRLTVV.